This T cell receptor beta chain was captured in a study of cytomegalovirus exposure and HLA in healthy donors. As for the study in general: Earlier, 150 million to 200 million T cells were analyzed, and more than 100 million unique TCR beta sequences were found among them.

It was with 60 Vbeta and 13 Jbeta primers that the PCR ran. Sequencing used immunoSEQ multiplex PCR; TCRdb keeps in-frame clones, though not all of them. Among roughly 220,000 clones listed, approximately 70% were seen once. The CDR3 loop spans 13 amino acids. The V end lost 3 bases, the J end lost 4 bases, and 9 bases lay between the germline ends. Germline V gene lookup returns CDR1 MNHEY and CDR2 SVGAGI. The TCR originated in a man in his forties in good health and CMV-seropositive. Sequenced sample: PBMCs. The gene calls are TRBV6-5 and TRBJ1-1; D is unresolved. The CDR3 coding sequence is TGTGCCAGCAGTTATTCCGCCAGCACTGAAGCTTTCTTT. Amino acid sequence: CASSYSASTEAFF.